One sample yielded the 30 T cell receptor beta chains listed below, sequenced in a study of T cells in Graves' hyperthyroidism and ophthalmopathy. RNA transcripts gave rise to amplified TCR beta CDR3 regions. The primer set for the first-round RT-PCR of the TCR CDR3 was HTBI. Each CDR3 protein is one row after TCRdb ran MiXCR on the multiplex PCR reads. This table holds about 610,000 distinct CDR3 sequences, 15% to 20% found once. Sequencing used blood. The receptors derive from a woman aged 40 to 55 with Graves' ophthalmopathy.

This chain uses TRBV20-1 with TRBJ1-4, with 9 positions matching TRBD1. This CDR3 has 13 amino acids. CDR1 and CDR2 (germline): DFQATT, SNEGSKA (reference sequence). Trimming removed 6 bases from V and 2 bases from J; junction bases left unmatched: 1. Written as DNA, the CDR3 is TGCAGTGCCGGGACAGGGACTAATGAAAAACTGTTTTTT. Its protein product is CSAGTGTNEKLFF.

The V call is TRBV7-9, the J call TRBJ2-5; maybe TRBD1 (6 bases). V lost 5 bases and J lost 2, with 12 bases in between. In germline, CDR1 is SEHNR, CDR2 FQNEAQ (reference sequence). The CDR3 contains 14 residues. This CDR3 is CASSDRTEQETQYF. The CDR3 region has the DNA TGTGCCAGCAGCGACAGGACAGAACAAGAGACCCAGTACTTC.

This clonotype has only a few counts. This chain joins TRBV7-8 and TRBJ1-1, with TRBD1 matching 7 bases. The trim removed 5 bases at V and 4 bases at J, leaving 10 bases unmatched. The CDR3 runs 15 residues. Germline V gives CDR1 SGHVS, CDR2 FQNEAQ. The CDR3 protein is CASSLRTGVVTEAFF. CDR3 DNA sequence: TGTGCCAGCAGCCTACGAACAGGGGTGGTCACTGAAGCTTTCTTT.

The V gene is TRBV11-2, the J gene TRBJ2-3, with 9 positions matching TRBD2. This CDR3 spans 17 amino acids. The J segment lost 2 bases and the V segment lost 2 bases, leaving 8 bases of the junction unmatched. Germline CDR1 SGHAT, CDR2 FQNNGV. CDR3 in amino acids: CASSLRASGTSTDTQYF. The CDR3 DNA is TGTGCCAGCAGCTTACGTGCTAGCGGGACCTCCACAGATACGCAGTATTTT.

This clonotype was detected many times. This chain links TRBV3-1 with TRBJ2-1; TRBD2 agrees at 9 bases. CDR1 is LGHDT, CDR2 YNNKEL, per germline (reference sequence). The CDR3 consists of 16 residues. J was trimmed by 5 bases and V by 4 bases; bases with no gene match: 9. The CDR3 region is CASSPRRTSENNEQFF. DNA for the CDR3: TGTGCCAGCAGCCCTAGGCGGACTAGCGAGAACAATGAGCAGTTCTTC.

The chain carries TRBV30 and TRBJ2-1; 8 nucleotides align to TRBD2. The trim removed 0 bases at V and 5 bases at J, leaving 6 bases unmatched. The CDR3 consists of 15 residues. Germline-derived CDR1 and CDR2 are GTSNPN and SVGIG (reference sequence). For the CDR3, the DNA is TGTGCCTGGAGTGTATTAGCAGCGGGAGACAATGAGCAGTTCTTC. The encoded protein is CAWSVLAAGDNEQFF.

In this sample, this clonotype turned up many times. The chain combines TRBV6-5 with TRBJ2-5; D is possibly TRBD2 (5 bases). V was trimmed by 0 bases and J by 2 bases, leaving 10 bases between them. Germline values: CDR1 MNHEY, CDR2 SVGAGI. There are 15 residues in the CDR3. CDR3 loop: CASSYSSGKQETQYF. CDR3 nucleotides: TGTGCCAGCAGTTACTCGAGCGGTAAACAAGAGACCCAGTACTTC.

The sample holds many counts of this clonotype. The chain couples TRBV6-2 or TRBV6-3 to TRBJ2-2; D unresolved. Germline CDR1 MNHEY, CDR2 SVGEGT. The V gene lost 7 bases and the J gene lost 1 base, with 4 bases spanning the gap. CDR3 size: 12 residues. CDR3 DNA sequence: TGTGCCAGCAAAAGGAACACCGGGGAGCTGTTTTTT. Its translation: CASKRNTGELFF.

This sequence joins TRBV6-1 and TRBJ2-1; possible D gene TRBD2, 7 bases. Trimming removed 3 bases from V and 7 bases from J, with 19 bases in between. The germline V gene encodes CDR1 MNHNS and CDR2 SASEGT. The CDR3 length is 16 residues. CDR3 sequence reads: CASSEGRGGRWNEQFF. As DNA, the CDR3 is TGTGCCAGCAGTGAGGGTAGGGGGGGCCGTTGGAATGAGCAGTTCTTC.

This clonotype was observed a handful of times. V and J are TRBV30 and TRBJ1-4; D is possibly TRBD1 (5 bases). Germline V lookup: CDR1 GTSNPN, CDR2 SVGIG (reference sequence). V gave up 0 bases and J gave up 8 bases, with 10 bases separating them. This CDR3 spans 13 amino acids. The CDR3, as DNA: TGTGCCTGGAGTGTTTCAGGGAACGAAAAACTGTTTTTT. This translates into CAWSVSGNEKLFF.

The chain is built from TRBV19 and TRBJ1-5, with D perhaps matching TRBD1 (5 bases). The CDR3 covers 15 residues. Germline V gene data show CDR1 as LNHDA and CDR2 as SQIVND (reference sequence). Trimming removed 7 bases from V and 0 bases from J, with 13 bases in between. CDR3 in amino acids: CASNQGTNSNQPQHF. CDR3 in DNA: TGTGCCAGTAACCAGGGTACCAATAGCAATCAGCCCCAGCATTTT.

This clonotype was counted at least ten times. The chain has TRBV18 and TRBJ2-2; D unresolved. Trimming shortened V by 4 bases and J by 5 bases, and 11 bases separated the two germline ends. The CDR3 contains 14 residues. The germline CDR1 and CDR2 sequences are KGHSH and LQKENI. The CDR3 region is CASSLRASTGELFF. DNA of the CDR3: TGTGCCAGCTCACTAAGGGCGAGTACCGGGGAGCTGTTTTTT.

The chain combines TRBV5-1 with TRBJ2-7; either TRBD1 or TRBD2 may supply D (5 bases each). CDR1 is SGHRS, CDR2 YFSETQ, per germline. The CDR3 contains 16 residues. Trimming pared 4 bases from V and 0 bases from J, leaving 17 bases between. The CDR3 loop is CASSTRTGTISYEQYF. CDR3 nucleotide sequence: TGCGCCAGCAGCACACGAACCGGGACCATCTCCTACGAGCAGTACTTC.

The chain is built from TRBV6-1 and TRBJ1-1; tentative D call: TRBD1 (6 bases). Trimming cost V 5 bases and J 0 bases, with 25 bases left between them. The CDR3 has 19 residues. CDR1 and CDR2 (germline): MNHNS, SASEGT. For the CDR3, the DNA is TGTGCCAGCAGTTTCCCCGGAGGGGGGTCCGGCGTCTTGAACACTGAAGCTTTCTTT. Its translation is CASSFPGGGSGVLNTEAFF.

This clonotype has only a few counts. J is TRBJ2-6 and V is TRBV5-4; D is perhaps TRBD1 (6 bases). This CDR3 contains 16 residues. Trimming stripped 4 bases from V and 0 bases from J, with 11 bases between. In germline, CDR1 is SGHNT, CDR2 YYREEE (reference sequence). This CDR3 is CASSLRTVSGANVLTF. CDR3 in DNA: TGTGCCAGCAGCCTCAGGACAGTCTCTGGGGCCAACGTCCTGACTTTC.

This clonotype turned up a few times. V usage is TRBV18 and J usage is TRBJ1-1; a weak D match, TRBD1 (5 bases). The germline CDR1 and CDR2 sequences are KGHSH and LQKENI. V lost 2 bases and J lost 5, with 15 bases in between. This CDR3 spans 15 amino acids. This CDR3 is CASSPFGTGGTEAFF. The CDR3 DNA reads TGTGCCAGCTCACCATTTGGGACCGGGGGGACTGAAGCTTTCTTT.

The chain combines TRBV5-1 with TRBJ2-2, with a weak D call TRBD2 (7 bases). Per germline, CDR1 SGHRS and CDR2 YFSETQ. The CDR3 loop spans 14 amino acids. The germline V and J ends were trimmed by 6 bases and 7 bases, with 16 bases remaining between them. This CDR3 is CASNIRGADGELFF. In nucleotides, the CDR3 is TGCGCCAGCAACATTCGGGGGGCCGACGGGGAGCTGTTTTTT.

Here the CDR3 DNA reads TGTGCCAGTAGTATCGGGACAGGGGTAGCGAAAAATCAGCCCCAGCATTTT. This translates into CASSIGTGVAKNQPQHF. V and J are TRBV19 and TRBJ1-5; the match to TRBD1 covers 10 bases. Per germline, CDR1 LNHDA and CDR2 SQIVND (reference sequence). V dropped 3 bases and J dropped 4; count of bases not matched to a gene: 9. This CDR3 has 17 residues.

V and J are TRBV18 and TRBJ1-4, with D possibly matching TRBD1 (6 bases). The CDR3 is 13 amino acids. Between the trimmed V and J ends, which lost 6 bases and 7 bases, there was a span of 12 bases. Germline CDR1 and CDR2: KGHSH and LQKENI. Here the CDR3 DNA reads TGTGCCAGCTCCAAAGGGGGGCCTGAAAAACTGTTTTTT. It translates to CASSKGGPEKLFF.

Many counts were recorded for this clonotype. Germline and junction disagree at one end, which may indicate a read error. The chain recombines TRBV6-1 with TRBJ1-3, with TRBD1 as a possible D gene (6 bases). This CDR3 spans 16 amino acids. CDR1 MNHNS and CDR2 SASEGT come from the germline V gene. The CDR3 sequence is CASSEATGTSGTTIYF. The CDR3 DNA reads as TGTGCCAGCAGTGAAGCCACGGGGACAAGCGGAACCACCATATATTTT.

The chain has TRBV6-2 or TRBV6-3 and TRBJ2-1; D might be TRBD1 (5 bases). Trimming stripped 2 bases from V and 4 bases from J, with 18 bases between. The CDR3 length is 17 residues. CDR1 and CDR2 (germline): MNHEY, SVGEGT. CDR3 coding DNA: TGTGCCAGCAGTTACGACAGTGGAACGTATTTTTACAATGAGCAGTTCTTC. It yields the protein CASSYDSGTYFYNEQFF.

This clonotype was detected ten times or more. CDR3 bases: TGCAGTGCTGAAATCGGGGACAGGCACGCAGGAAACACCATATATTTT. Translating it yields CSAEIGDRHAGNTIYF. The V call is TRBV20-1, the J call TRBJ1-3; 8 positions agree with TRBD1. The trim removed 5 bases at V and 4 bases at J, leaving 13 bases unmatched. The CDR3 sequence is 16 residues long. Germline CDR1 DFQATT, CDR2 SNEGSKA (reference sequence).

The CDR3, as DNA: TGTGCCAGCAGCCAGACCTTGACAGCAGCTGACTATGGCTACACCTTC. Its translation is CASSQTLTAADYGYTF. The chain couples TRBV4-2 to TRBJ1-2; D is possibly TRBD1 (5 bases). This CDR3 region has 16 residues. V lost 3 bases and J 3 bases, leaving 17 bases between the germline ends. Germline lookup yields CDR1 LGHNA and CDR2 YNFKEQ.

This clonotype has more than one count but fewer than ten. This sequence joins TRBV29-1 and TRBJ1-1, with TRBD1 matching 7 bases. V gave up 6 bases and J gave up 4 bases; unmatched junction bases: 11. Per germline, CDR1 SQVTM and CDR2 ANQGSEA. The CDR3 is 14 residues long. The CDR3 DNA reads as TGCAGCGTCGCGCCAGGGGGGGCGGGCACTGAAGCTTTCTTT. Translation: CSVAPGGAGTEAFF.

J is TRBJ1-2 and V is TRBV27; D possibly corresponds to TRBD1 (5 bases). V was cut by 6 bases and J by 8 bases, with 16 bases left in between. The CDR3 has 13 amino acids. Germline lookup yields CDR1 MNHEY and CDR2 SMNVEV (reference sequence). Written as DNA, the CDR3 is TGTGCCAGCAGAGGGGTGGGTACGGAGGGCTACACCTTC. It yields the protein CASRGVGTEGYTF.

This clonotype has at least ten counts. The chain couples TRBV12-3 or TRBV12-4 to TRBJ1-2; TRBD1 aligns across 7 bases. Unmatched junction bases numbered 12, after V lost 6 bases and J lost 8 bases. The CDR3 runs to 14 residues. CDR3: CASSRARQGGGYTF. The DNA of the CDR3 is TGTGCCAGCAGCCGCGCTCGACAGGGAGGAGGCTACACCTTC.

The V call is TRBV2, the J call TRBJ1-4, with 11 bases identical to TRBD1. CDR3 size: 17 residues. Trimming at V came to 6 bases and at J to 3 bases, leaving 9 bases not matched to a gene. CDR1 SNHLY and CDR2 FYNNEI come from the germline V gene. This chain's CDR3 is CASRGTGTGGPNEKLFF. Here the CDR3 DNA reads TGTGCCAGCAGGGGAACCGGGACAGGGGGTCCTAATGAAAAACTGTTTTTT.

This clonotype was seen only a few times. V usage is TRBV27 and J usage is TRBJ2-3; D is unclear. This CDR3 has 12 residues. Germline V gene data show CDR1 as MNHEY and CDR2 as SMNVEV (reference sequence). The ends were cut back, 5 bases at V and 8 bases at J, with 11 bases in the middle. The CDR3 loop is CASSPTLGTQYF. The CDR3 DNA is TGTGCCAGCAGTCCAACTTTGGGTACGCAGTATTTT.

This sequence joins TRBV5-6 and TRBJ1-1; no firm D call. V lost 1 base and J 6 bases, leaving 13 bases between the germline ends. CDR1 is SGHDT, CDR2 YYEEEE, per germline. The CDR3 is 14 amino acids. The CDR3 spells CASSLRDGLPEAFF. The CDR3 DNA is TGTGCCAGCAGCTTGAGGGATGGCTTGCCTGAAGCTTTCTTT.

This rearrangement joins TRBV27 to TRBJ1-2; D is undetermined. Germline V gene data show CDR1 as MNHEY and CDR2 as SMNVEV (reference sequence). This CDR3 is built from 16 residues. Trimming stripped 6 bases from V and 5 bases from J, with 22 bases between. The CDR3 DNA reads TGTGCCAGCAGGACCGTTAAGGCCAGTTTGGGGTATGGCTACACCTTC. It specifies CASRTVKASLGYGYTF.